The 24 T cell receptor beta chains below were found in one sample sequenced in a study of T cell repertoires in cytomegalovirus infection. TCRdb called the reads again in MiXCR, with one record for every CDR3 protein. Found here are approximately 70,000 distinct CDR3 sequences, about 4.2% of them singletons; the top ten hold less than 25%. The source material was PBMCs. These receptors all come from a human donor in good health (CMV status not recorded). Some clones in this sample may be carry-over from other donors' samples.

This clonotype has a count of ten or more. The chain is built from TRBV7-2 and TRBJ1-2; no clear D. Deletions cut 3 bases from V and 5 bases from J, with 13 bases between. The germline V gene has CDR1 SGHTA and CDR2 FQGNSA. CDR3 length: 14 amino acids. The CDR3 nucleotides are TGTGCCAGCAGCTTCAACGGACCAACTTATGGCTACACCTTC. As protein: CASSFNGPTYGYTF.

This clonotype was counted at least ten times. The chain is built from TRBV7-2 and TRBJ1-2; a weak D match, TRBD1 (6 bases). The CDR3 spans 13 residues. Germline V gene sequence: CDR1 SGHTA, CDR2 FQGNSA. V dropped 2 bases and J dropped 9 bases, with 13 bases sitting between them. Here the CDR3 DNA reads TGTGCCAGCAGCTTATCGCCCCAGGGGAGCTACACCTTC. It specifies CASSLSPQGSYTF.

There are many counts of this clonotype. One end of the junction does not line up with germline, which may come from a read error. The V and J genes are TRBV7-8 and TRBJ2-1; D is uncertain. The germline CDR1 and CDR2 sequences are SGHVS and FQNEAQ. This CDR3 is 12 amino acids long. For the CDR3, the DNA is TGTGCCAGCAGCTTAGGTAGGTCGGAGCTGTTCTTC. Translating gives CASSLGRSELFF.

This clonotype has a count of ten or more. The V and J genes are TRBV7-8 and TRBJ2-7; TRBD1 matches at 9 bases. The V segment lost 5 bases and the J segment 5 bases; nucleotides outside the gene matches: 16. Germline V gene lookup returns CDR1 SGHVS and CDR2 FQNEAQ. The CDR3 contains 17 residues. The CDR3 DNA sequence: TGTGCCAGCAGCCCCGTTTGGGGACAGGGTTCTATCAACGAGCAGTACTTC. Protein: CASSPVWGQGSINEQYF.

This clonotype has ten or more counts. The CDR3 protein is CASSQASVSTYNEQFF. The CDR3 nucleotides are TGTGCCAGCAGCCAAGCATCCGTGTCTACCTACAATGAGCAGTTCTTC. The rearrangement links TRBV4-2 to TRBJ2-1; D unresolved. The CDR3 contains 16 residues. CDR1 is LGHNA, CDR2 YNFKEQ, per germline. V was cut by 1 base and J by 2 bases, with 12 bases left in between.

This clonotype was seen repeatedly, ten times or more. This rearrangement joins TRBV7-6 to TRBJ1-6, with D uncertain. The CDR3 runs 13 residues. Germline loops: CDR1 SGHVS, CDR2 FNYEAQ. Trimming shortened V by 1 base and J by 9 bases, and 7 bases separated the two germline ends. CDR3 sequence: CASSLVLGSPLHF. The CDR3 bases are TGTGCCAGCAGCTTAGTATTGGGTTCACCCCTCCACTTT.

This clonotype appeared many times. The CDR3 reads CASSLDRVGEQYF. CDR3 in DNA: TGTGCCAGCAGCCTCGACAGGGTCGGCGAGCAGTACTTC. J is TRBJ2-7 and V is TRBV7-3; 7 bases align to TRBD1. V was pared by 5 bases and J by 6 bases, with 7 bases of the junction left unmatched. CDR3 size: 13 residues. The germline V gene has CDR1 SGHTA and CDR2 FQGTGA.

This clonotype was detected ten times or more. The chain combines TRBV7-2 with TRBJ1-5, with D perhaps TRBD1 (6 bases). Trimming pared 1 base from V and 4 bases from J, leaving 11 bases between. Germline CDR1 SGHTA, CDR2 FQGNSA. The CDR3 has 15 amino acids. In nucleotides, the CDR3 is TGTGCCAGCAGCTTAGGGGGGGCACGGAATCAGCCCCAGCATTTT. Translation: CASSLGGARNQPQHF.

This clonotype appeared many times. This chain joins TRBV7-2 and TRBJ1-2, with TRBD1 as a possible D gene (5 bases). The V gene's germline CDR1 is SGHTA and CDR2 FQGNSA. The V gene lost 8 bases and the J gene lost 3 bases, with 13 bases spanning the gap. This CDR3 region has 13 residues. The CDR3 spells CASHHDSDYGYTF. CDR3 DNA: TGTGCCAGCCACCATGACAGTGACTATGGCTACACCTTC.

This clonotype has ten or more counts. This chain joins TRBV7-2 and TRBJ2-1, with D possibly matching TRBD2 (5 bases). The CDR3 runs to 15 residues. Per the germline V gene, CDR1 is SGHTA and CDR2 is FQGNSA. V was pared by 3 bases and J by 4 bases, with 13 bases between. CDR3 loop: CASSFYSGAYNEQFF. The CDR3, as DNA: TGTGCCAGCAGCTTTTACAGCGGAGCTTACAATGAGCAGTTCTTC.

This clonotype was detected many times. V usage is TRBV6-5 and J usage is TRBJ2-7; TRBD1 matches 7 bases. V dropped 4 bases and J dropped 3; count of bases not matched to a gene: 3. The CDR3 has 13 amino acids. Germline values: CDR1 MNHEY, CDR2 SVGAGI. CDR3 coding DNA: TGTGCCAGCAGTTTGACAGGGCACTACGAGCAGTACTTC. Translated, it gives CASSLTGHYEQYF.

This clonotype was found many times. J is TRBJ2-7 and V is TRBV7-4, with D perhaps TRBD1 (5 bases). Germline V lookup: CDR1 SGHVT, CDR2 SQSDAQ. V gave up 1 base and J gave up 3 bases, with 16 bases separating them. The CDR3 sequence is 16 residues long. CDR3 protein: CASSLGRQKSDYEQYF. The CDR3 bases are TGTGCCAGCAGCTTAGGCCGACAGAAGTCAGACTACGAGCAGTACTTC.

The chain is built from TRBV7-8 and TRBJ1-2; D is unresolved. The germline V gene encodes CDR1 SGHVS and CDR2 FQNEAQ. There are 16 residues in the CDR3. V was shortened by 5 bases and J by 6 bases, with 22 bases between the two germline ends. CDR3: CASSPRLGRRMDGYTF. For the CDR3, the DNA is TGTGCCAGCAGCCCAAGACTCGGCAGGAGGATGGATGGCTACACCTTC.

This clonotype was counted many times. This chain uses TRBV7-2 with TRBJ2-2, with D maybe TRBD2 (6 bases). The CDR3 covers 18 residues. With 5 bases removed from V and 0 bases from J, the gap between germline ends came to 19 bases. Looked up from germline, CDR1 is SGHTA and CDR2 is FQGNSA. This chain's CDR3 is CASSPVPRGLTNTGELFF. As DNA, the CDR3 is TGTGCCAGCAGCCCCGTACCCCGAGGACTAACGAACACCGGGGAGCTGTTTTTT.

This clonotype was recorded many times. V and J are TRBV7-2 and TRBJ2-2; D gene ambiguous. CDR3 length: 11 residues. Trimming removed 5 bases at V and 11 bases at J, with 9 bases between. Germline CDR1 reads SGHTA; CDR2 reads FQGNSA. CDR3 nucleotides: TGTGCCAGCAGCCCTTTGTCAGAGCTGTTTTTT. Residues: CASSPLSELFF.

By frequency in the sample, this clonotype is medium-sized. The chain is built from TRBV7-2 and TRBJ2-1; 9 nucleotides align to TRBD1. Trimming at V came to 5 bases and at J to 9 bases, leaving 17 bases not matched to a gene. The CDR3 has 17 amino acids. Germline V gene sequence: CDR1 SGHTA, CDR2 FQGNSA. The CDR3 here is CASSPNLVGTGWSEQFF. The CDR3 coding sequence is TGTGCCAGCAGCCCTAACCTGGTGGGGACAGGGTGGAGTGAGCAGTTCTTC.

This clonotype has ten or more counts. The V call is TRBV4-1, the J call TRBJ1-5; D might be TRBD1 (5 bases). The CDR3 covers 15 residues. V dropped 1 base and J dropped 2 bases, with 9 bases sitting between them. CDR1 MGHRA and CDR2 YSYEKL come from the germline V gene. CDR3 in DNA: TGCGCCAGCAGCCAAGGTCAGGGTGGCAATCAGCCCCAGCATTTT. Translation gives CASSQGQGGNQPQHF.

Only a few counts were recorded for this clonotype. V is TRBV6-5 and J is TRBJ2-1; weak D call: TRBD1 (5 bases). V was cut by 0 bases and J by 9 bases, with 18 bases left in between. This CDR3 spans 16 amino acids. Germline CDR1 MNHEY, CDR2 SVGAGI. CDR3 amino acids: CASSYSKIGRQGEQFF. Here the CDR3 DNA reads TGTGCCAGCAGTTACTCGAAAATAGGGCGGCAGGGTGAGCAGTTCTTC.

CDR3 residues: CASSRRTSGAYEQYF. Here the CDR3 DNA reads TGTGCCAGCAGCCGGAGGACTAGCGGAGCTTACGAGCAGTACTTC. The gene calls are TRBV7-2 and TRBJ2-7, with 10 bases that match TRBD2. CDR1 is SGHTA, CDR2 FQGNSA, per germline. The CDR3 loop spans 15 amino acids. The J segment lost 4 bases and the V segment lost 5 bases, leaving 8 bases of the junction unmatched.

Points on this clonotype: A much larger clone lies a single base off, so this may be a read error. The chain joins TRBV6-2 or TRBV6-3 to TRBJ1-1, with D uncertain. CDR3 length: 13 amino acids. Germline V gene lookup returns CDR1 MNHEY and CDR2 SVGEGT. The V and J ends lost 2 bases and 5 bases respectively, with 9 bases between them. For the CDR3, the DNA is TGTGCCAGCAGTTACCCGAAGGTGACTGAAGCTTTCTTT. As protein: CASSYPKVTEAFF.

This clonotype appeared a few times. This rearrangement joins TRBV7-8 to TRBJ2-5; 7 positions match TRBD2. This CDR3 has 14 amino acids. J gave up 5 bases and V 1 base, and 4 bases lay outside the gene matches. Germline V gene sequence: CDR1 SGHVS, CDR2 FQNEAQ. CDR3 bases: TGTGCCAGCAGCTTAGGTGGGGGGGGGGAGACCCAGTACTTC. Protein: CASSLGGGGETQYF.

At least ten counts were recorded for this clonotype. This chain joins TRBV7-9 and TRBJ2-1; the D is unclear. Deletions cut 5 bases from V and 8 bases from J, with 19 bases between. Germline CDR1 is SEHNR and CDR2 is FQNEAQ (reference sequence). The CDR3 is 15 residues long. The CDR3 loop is CASSQGRGAWDEQFF. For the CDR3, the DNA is TGTGCCAGCAGCCAAGGTCGCGGAGCCTGGGATGAGCAGTTCTTC.

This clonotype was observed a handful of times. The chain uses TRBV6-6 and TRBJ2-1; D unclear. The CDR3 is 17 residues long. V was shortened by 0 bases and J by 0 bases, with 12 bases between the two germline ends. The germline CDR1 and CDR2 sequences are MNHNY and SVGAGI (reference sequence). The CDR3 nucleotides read TGTGCCAGCAGTTACTCGAGTACTCCCAGCTCCTACAATGAGCAGTTCTTC. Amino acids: CASSYSSTPSSYNEQFF.

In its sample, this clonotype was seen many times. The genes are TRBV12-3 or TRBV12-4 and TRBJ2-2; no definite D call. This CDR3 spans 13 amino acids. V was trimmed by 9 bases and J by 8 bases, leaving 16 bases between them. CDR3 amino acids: CASVPWGEGELFF. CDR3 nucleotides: TGTGCCAGTGTCCCGTGGGGTGAGGGGGAGCTGTTTTTT.